Shown below are 29 T cell receptor beta chains from a single sample sequenced in a study of Tregs in tolerant kidney transplant recipients. Some clones are missing from TCRdb's copy, which holds only in-frame ones; the method was immunoSEQ multiplex PCR. The sample has roughly 69,000 clones; 98% are singletons. The sequencing here drew on Tregs from blood, taken before the transplant. The source is a human donor who received a combined kidney and bone marrow transplant.

This chain connects TRBV6-1 to TRBJ2-1, with TRBD2 matching 10 bases. Germline CDR1 and CDR2: MNHNS and SASEGT. The ends lost 4 bases at V and 4 bases at J; junction bases unmatched: 4. This CDR3 spans 15 amino acids. CDR3 DNA sequence: TGTGCCAGCAGTGTACTAGCGGGGCTTTACAATGAGCAGTTCTTC. Amino acid sequence: CASSVLAGLYNEQFF.

The sample holds one count of this clone. The CDR3 region is CASSPRRSGRVRARSDTQYF. The CDR3 nucleotides are TGTGCCAGCAGCCCCAGACGTAGCGGGAGAGTCCGGGCAAGGTCGGATACGCAGTATTTT. The chain joins TRBV9 to TRBJ2-3; 9 bases fit TRBD2. V shed 4 bases and J 6 bases; nucleotides not matched to a gene: 24. There are 20 residues in the CDR3. CDR1 and CDR2 from the germline V gene are SGDLS and YYNGEE.

This sequence joins TRBV5-3 and TRBJ2-1, with D uncertain. TRBV5-3 is given ORF status, its function remaining uncertain. V lost 0 bases and J lost 10, with 20 bases in between. The CDR3 length is 16 residues. The CDR3 loop reads CARSLGGALIGVEQFF. The CDR3 bases are TGTGCCAGAAGCTTGGGAGGCGCTTTGATAGGAGTGGAGCAGTTCTTC.

V is TRBV19 and J is TRBJ2-1, with 10 bases matching TRBD2. The CDR3 is 17 residues long. Unmatched junction bases numbered 13, after V lost 4 bases and J lost 7 bases. CDR1 is LNHDA, CDR2 SQIVND, per germline (reference sequence). The CDR3 DNA sequence: TGTGCCAGTAGTAATAGCGGGGGGCTCGGGCACAGGAATGAGCAGTTCTTC. This gives the protein CASSNSGGLGHRNEQFF.

The chain uses TRBV6-4 and TRBJ2-1, with 7 bases aligning to TRBD2. The V segment lost 0 bases and the J segment 7 bases; nucleotides outside the gene matches: 0. Germline V gene lookup returns CDR1 MRHNA and CDR2 SNTAGT. This CDR3 is 13 amino acids long. The CDR3 DNA follows: TGTGCCAGCAGTGACTCGGGGGGGAATGAGCAGTTCTTC. This gives the protein CASSDSGGNEQFF.

The rearrangement uses TRBV30 and TRBJ2-3, with 14 nucleotides matching TRBD2. Germline CDR1 reads GTSNPN; CDR2 reads SVGIG (reference sequence). The length of the CDR3 is 16 residues. Trimming took 1 base from V and 4 from J; bases not matched to a gene: 4. The CDR3 loop reads CAWSEWTSGGPDTQYF. The CDR3 bases are TGTGCCTGGAGTGAGTGGACTAGCGGGGGGCCAGATACGCAGTATTTT.

The V call is TRBV15, the J call TRBJ2-2, with TRBD2 identical over 7 bases. Per the germline V gene, CDR1 is LNHNV and CDR2 is YYDKDF (reference sequence). V lost 4 bases to trimming and J lost 2 bases; unmatched junction nucleotides: 7. CDR3 size: 16 residues. CDR3 nucleotides: TGTGCCACCAGCAAATCAGCGGGGTTTAACACCGGGGAGCTGTTTTTT. Translation gives CATSKSAGFNTGELFF.

The chain couples TRBV5-1 to TRBJ2-7, with 9 bases lining up with TRBD1. The CDR3 has 15 residues. J lost 0 bases, V lost 0 bases, and 1 base had no gene match. Germline V gene data show CDR1 as SGHRS and CDR2 as YFSETQ. As DNA, the CDR3 is TGCGCCAGCAGCTTGGCACAGGGGGCCTCCTACGAGCAGTACTTC. It encodes CASSLAQGASYEQYF.

The chain is built from TRBV7-3 and TRBJ1-6; D ambiguous. Trimming took 4 bases from V and 5 from J, leaving 9 bases between them. Germline CDR1 SGHTA, CDR2 FQGTGA. The CDR3 has 14 amino acids. In DNA form, the CDR3 reads TGTGCCAGCAGCTCCGACATCAATAATTCACCCCTCCACTTT. This codes for CASSSDINNSPLHF. Full variable domain (missing parts from reference TRBV7-3 and TRBJ1-6): GAGVSQTPSNKVTEKGKYVELRCDPISGHTALYWYRQSLGQGPEFLIYFQGTGAADDSGLPNDRFFAVRPEGSVSTLKIQRTERGDSAVYLCASSSDINNSPLHFGNGTRLTVT.

This clone was seen a single time. V is TRBV11-3 and J is TRBJ2-2, with D possibly matching TRBD2 (5 bases). The CDR3 totals 12 residues. V was cut by 7 bases and J by 8 bases, with 11 bases left in between. CDR1 and CDR2 (germline): SGHNT, YENEEA. Written as DNA, the CDR3 is TGTGCCAGCACTCCTGAGGGAGGGGAGCTGTTTTTT. This gives the protein CASTPEGGELFF.

This chain connects TRBV5-1 to TRBJ1-1; a weak D match, TRBD1 (5 bases). V was cut by 9 bases and J by 0 bases, with 27 bases left in between. The CDR3 runs to 18 residues. In germline, CDR1 is SGHRS, CDR2 YFSETQ. This chain's CDR3 is CATRRGSTPGPMNTEAFF. In DNA, the CDR3 is TGCGCCACACGGCGGGGCTCGACTCCTGGCCCTATGAACACTGAAGCTTTCTTT.

J is TRBJ2-7 and V is TRBV11-2; D may be TRBD2 (5 bases). Trimming shortened V by 1 base and J by 7 bases, and 17 bases separated the two germline ends. CDR3 length: 15 residues. The germline CDR1 and CDR2 sequences are SGHAT and FQNNGV. CDR3 in amino acids: CASSLASRSSGEQYF. For the CDR3, the DNA is TGTGCCAGCAGCTTAGCTTCTAGGTCTTCGGGGGAGCAGTACTTC.

V usage is TRBV7-9 and J usage is TRBJ1-2, with D uncertain. CDR1 SEHNR and CDR2 FQNEAQ come from the germline V gene (reference sequence). There are 15 residues in the CDR3. V shed 3 bases and J shed 0 bases, with 11 bases lying between them. The CDR3: CASSLMPVANYGYTF. The CDR3 coding sequence is TGTGCCAGCAGCTTGATGCCAGTCGCTAACTATGGCTACACCTTC.

The V gene is TRBV7-9, the J gene TRBJ1-1; weak D call: TRBD1 (6 bases). In germline, CDR1 is SEHNR, CDR2 FQNEAQ (reference sequence). This CDR3 is 13 amino acids long. V was shortened by 6 bases and J by 3 bases, with 11 bases between the two germline ends. The DNA for the CDR3 is TGTGCCAGCAGTCGACAGGTTGACACTGAAGCTTTCTTT. Translating gives CASSRQVDTEAFF.

The CDR3 DNA reads as TGTGCCAGCTCCTCCGGGACTAGCGGGTGGTACCTTCAGTACTTC. This codes for CASSSGTSGWYLQYF. The chain recombines TRBV10-3 with TRBJ2-4, with 12 bases that match TRBD2. Germline CDR1 is ENHRY and CDR2 is SYGVKD. With 10 bases clipped from V and 11 bases from J, the junction kept 15 bases outside the gene matches. This CDR3 is 15 amino acids long.

J is TRBJ2-7 and V is TRBV2, with 11 bases matching TRBD2. CDR1 is SNHLY and CDR2 is FYNNEI in the germline V gene. The CDR3 is made up of 16 amino acids. V trimming: 8 bases; J trimming: 2 bases; junction bases outside the gene matches: 11. The CDR3 is CASWWGGLAVPYEQYF. CDR3 DNA sequence: TGTGCCAGCTGGTGGGGGGGACTAGCGGTTCCCTACGAGCAGTACTTC.

The V call is TRBV7-9, the J call TRBJ1-2; D is unresolved. From germline, CDR1 is SEHNR and CDR2 FQNEAQ (reference sequence). Trimming removed 3 bases at V and 8 bases at J, with 10 bases between. The CDR3 runs 12 residues. CDR3 sequence (DNA): TGTGCCAGCAGCTTTCCGGGGAAAGGCTACACCTTC. As protein: CASSFPGKGYTF.

This chain connects TRBV7-3 to TRBJ2-3, with D tentatively TRBD2 (6 bases). The germline V gene has CDR1 SGHTA and CDR2 FQGTGA. V lost 5 bases, J lost 5 bases, and 14 bases lay in between. This CDR3 is 14 amino acids long. Here the CDR3 reads CASSPGVALDTQYF. As DNA, the CDR3 is TGTGCCAGCAGCCCGGGAGTTGCGTTAGATACGCAGTATTTT.

This chain joins TRBV20-1 and TRBJ1-2; D not certain. The germline CDR1 and CDR2 sequences are DFQATT and SNEGSKA (reference sequence). The ends were cut back, 1 base at V and 8 bases at J, with 8 bases in the middle. The CDR3 contains 11 residues. The CDR3 sequence: CSARVSGGYTF. The CDR3 nucleotides are TGCAGTGCTAGAGTCTCGGGGGGCTACACCTTC.

The chain joins TRBV10-3 to TRBJ2-7, with a possible D match to TRBD1 (5 bases). Between the trimmed V and J ends, which lost 3 bases and 0 bases, there was a span of 9 bases. Germline-derived CDR1 and CDR2 are ENHRY and SYGVKD. The CDR3 consists of 14 residues. CDR3 region: CAISERDSSYEQYF. For the CDR3, the DNA is TGTGCCATCAGTGAACGCGACAGCTCCTACGAGCAGTACTTC.

The chain joins TRBV19 to TRBJ1-4; D unresolved. The CDR3 length is 15 residues. V was trimmed by 5 bases and J by 0 bases, leaving 10 bases between them. Germline V gene sequence: CDR1 LNHDA, CDR2 SQIVND (reference sequence). CDR3 region: CASSFTSATNEKLFF. CDR3 bases: TGTGCCAGTAGTTTTACATCAGCAACTAATGAAAAACTGTTTTTT.

The sample holds a few counts of this clone. J is TRBJ2-5 and V is TRBV18; 12 bases line up with TRBD1. The J segment lost 6 bases and the V segment lost 2 bases, leaving 10 bases of the junction unmatched. The CDR3 runs 17 residues. Germline values: CDR1 KGHSH, CDR2 LQKENI. Here the CDR3 DNA reads TGTGCCAGCTCACCAGTCCCGGGACAGGGGGCTGTAAAGACCCAGTACTTC. Translating it yields CASSPVPGQGAVKTQYF.

This chain connects TRBV11-1 to TRBJ1-2; the match to TRBD1 covers 9 bases. J gave up 5 bases and V 3 bases, and 4 bases lay outside the gene matches. The CDR3 is 14 amino acids. Germline assignment: CDR1 SGHAT and CDR2 FQDESV (reference sequence). The CDR3 DNA sequence: TGTGCCAGCAGCTTCGGGACAGGGAGATATGGCTACACCTTC. Its translation: CASSFGTGRYGYTF.

The chain combines TRBV27 with TRBJ1-2; unclear D gene. This CDR3 has 17 residues. CDR1 is MNHEY, CDR2 SMNVEV, per germline (reference sequence). V lost 0 bases and J lost 4, with 18 bases in between. The CDR3 is CASSLSVRGKRIYGYTF. CDR3 DNA: TGTGCCAGCAGTTTATCGGTACGGGGAAAGAGGATCTATGGCTACACCTTC.

The chain employs TRBV28 and TRBJ1-6; D is possibly TRBD1 (5 bases). V was shortened by 3 bases and J by 9 bases, with 15 bases between the two germline ends. This CDR3 has 15 residues. The V gene's germline CDR1 is MDHEN and CDR2 SYDVKM. CDR3 nucleotides: TGTGCCAGCAGTTTTGGGGCAGAAGTAATTTCACCCCTCCACTTT. This gives the protein CASSFGAEVISPLHF. The entire variable domain, with the rest obtained from reference TRBV28 and TRBJ1-6, is as follows: DVKVTQSSRYLVKRTGEKVFLECVQDMDHENMFWYRQDPGLGLRLIYFSYDVKMKEKGDIPEGYSVSREKKERFSLILESASTNQTSMYLCASSFGAEVISPLHFGNGTRLTVT.

V and J are TRBV7-9 and TRBJ1-3; possible D gene TRBD1, 5 bases. The germline V gene encodes CDR1 SEHNR and CDR2 FQNEAQ (reference sequence). Between the trimmed V and J ends, which lost 5 bases and 4 bases, there was a span of 15 bases. There are 15 residues in the CDR3. DNA of the CDR3: TGTGCCAGCAGCCGTTGGGGGACTACCGGAAACACCATATATTTT. Amino acids: CASSRWGTTGNTIYF.

The CDR3 region is CASSWGVGDRQETQYF. As DNA, the CDR3 is TGCGCCAGCAGCTGGGGGGTGGGGGACAGACAAGAGACCCAGTACTTC. V usage is TRBV5-1 and J usage is TRBJ2-5, with a weak D call TRBD1 (7 bases). Germline loops: CDR1 SGHRS, CDR2 YFSETQ. The CDR3 loop spans 16 amino acids. Deletions cut 3 bases from V and 2 bases from J, with 17 bases between.

The rearrangement uses TRBV2 and TRBJ1-6, with 10 bases fitting TRBD1. Germline lookup yields CDR1 SNHLY and CDR2 FYNNEI. Losses at the gene ends were 4 bases for V and 7 bases for J; bases not matched to a gene: 7. This CDR3 has 16 residues. CDR3 sequence (DNA): TGTGCCAGCAGTGCTCAACCGGGACAGGGGAATTCACCCCTCCACTTT. Protein: CASSAQPGQGNSPLHF.

The chain links TRBV5-5 to TRBJ2-7; 8 nucleotides agree with TRBD1. Germline V lookup: CDR1 SGHKS, CDR2 YYEKEE (reference sequence). The J segment lost 5 bases and the V segment lost 1 base, leaving 11 bases of the junction unmatched. CDR3 length: 16 amino acids. CDR3: CASSLPGGRVRDEQYF. DNA of the CDR3: TGTGCCAGCAGCTTGCCAGGGGGCCGGGTTAGGGACGAGCAGTACTTC. The full variable domain, in which reference TRBV5-5 and TRBJ2-7 provide the parts outside the CDR3, is DAGVTQSPTHLIKTRGQQVTLRCSPISGHKSVSWYQQVLGQGPQFIFQYYEKEERGRGNFPDRFSARQFPNYSSELNVNALLLGDSALYLCASSLPGGRVRDEQYFGPGTRLTVT.